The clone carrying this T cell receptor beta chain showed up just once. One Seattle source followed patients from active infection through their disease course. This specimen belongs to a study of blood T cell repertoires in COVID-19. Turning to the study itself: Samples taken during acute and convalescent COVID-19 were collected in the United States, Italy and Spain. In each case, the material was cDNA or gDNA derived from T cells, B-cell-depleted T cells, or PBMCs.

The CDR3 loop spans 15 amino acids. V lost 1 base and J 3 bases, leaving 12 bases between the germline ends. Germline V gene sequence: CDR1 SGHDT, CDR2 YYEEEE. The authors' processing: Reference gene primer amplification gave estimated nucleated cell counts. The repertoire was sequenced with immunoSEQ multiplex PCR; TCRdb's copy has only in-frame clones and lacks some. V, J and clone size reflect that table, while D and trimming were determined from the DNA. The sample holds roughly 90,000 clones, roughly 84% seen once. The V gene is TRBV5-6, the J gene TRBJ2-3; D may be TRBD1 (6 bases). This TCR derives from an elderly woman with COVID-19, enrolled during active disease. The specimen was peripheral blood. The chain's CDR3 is CASSLWGRMTDTQYF. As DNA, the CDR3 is TGTGCCAGCAGCTTGTGGGGGCGCATGACAGATACGCAGTATTTT.